This T cell receptor (beta chain) was observed in a study of shared clonotypes between healthy human individuals (TCRdb year 2020). General notes on the study: A few men and a couple of women, aged 18 to 49 years, made up the cohort. Blood TCR repertoires of about five healthy adults were deeply sequenced to estimate repertoire size and the extent of clonotype sharing between individuals. To increase sequencing depth and limit assay-specific biases, different laboratories used diverse techniques to prepare libraries and sequence TCR repertoires. Per donor, leukapheresis produced somewhere between about 0.9 and 9.5 billion PBMCs.

Donors were healthy HIV-negative adults with no recently reported acute infections or vaccinations. Only Caucasian adults living in Nashville, Tennessee, USA were represented among the donors. For unsorted samples, 90 million to 95 million PBMCs were counted, and genomic DNA was extracted using the QIAamp DNA Blood Mini kit. Blood was collected by leukapheresis, and PBMCs were isolated by Ficoll-Histopaque density gradient centrifugation and then cryopreserved in liquid nitrogen vapor phase. Remarks on this clone: It has no known antigen specificity. No quality values exist for individual bases; no much larger clone is one base distant.

The cysteine opens and the phenylalanine closes a CDR3 of 15 amino acids. This entry keeps only the CDR3 DNA: 45 bases, framed from base 1. V loses 0 bases, J loses 4 bases, and the germline ends lie 12 bases apart. CDR1 and CDR2 were assigned from the germline V gene as MGHRA and YSYEKL. Using the deep immunoSEQ assay, TCR CDR3 regions were amplified from genomic DNA by multiplex PCR. Extracted genomic DNA from each cell subset was spread evenly across all wells of several immunoSEQ 96-well plates, with each plate serving as a replicate. Each replicate PCR for unsorted PBMC received approximately 0.3 ug genomic DNA, equal to tens of thousands of T cell genomes. Genomic DNA from unsorted PBMC was sequenced over ten immunoSEQ deep assay plates. The purified libraries were quantified using a Qubit 3.0 fluorometer, sized with a Bioanalyzer 2100, and then quantified again using the KAPA Library Quantification kit. Each immunoSEQ 96-well plate was sequenced on its own single-read 150-cycle Illumina NextSeq 550 flow cell. The source study handled its data this way. Because only junctional sequences without quality scores were contained in the immunoSEQ output, filtering matching that applied to full-length reads could not be performed. To assign V/J genes and CDR3, sequences were annotated against IMGT germline references using PyIR, a Python wrapper for IgBLAST v1.9. Reads were removed for weak V/J assignments (E-value above 1e-6), missing CDR3, stop codons, out-of-frame junctions, or ambiguous translated residues. A V3J clonotype was defined by an identical inferred V gene, J gene, and CDR3 amino acid sequence. To compute the percentage overlap between repertoires, the number of shared unique clonotypes was divided by the size of the smaller repertoire. Three approaches were used to assess repertoire richness: RTK rarefaction, the Chao1 estimator, and Recon v2.1 estimates of unobserved clonotypes. Imported from immuneACCESS, the table was reduced by TCRdb to in-frame sequences with V and J called. These copies leave out some clones; in studies compared against another copy, an unresolved V gene accounts for under half, and the cause of the remainder is not known. The V and J calls and clone size are taken from that table; D and trimming were inferred from the DNA. The sample profile shows some 500,000 clones; 77% of them were found once. About 11% of the sample rests with the top ten.

What the authors observed across the whole study: The genetic and exposure-history diversity represented was limited by the small number of donors. Based on pairwise subsampling, the degree of clonotype sharing among donors was expected to be affected by sequencing depth. Sampling was restricted to blood, and TCR repertoires in tissues likely differ from the TCR repertoires found in blood.

Sample: PBMCs. The sequence derives from a woman in her thirties or forties in good health. Some clones in this sample may be carry-over from other donors' samples. The V and J genes are TRBV4-1 and TRBJ1-2, with the D gene call left open. The DNA is TGCGCCAGCAGCCAAGACGACGGTGGTGGCTATGGCTACACCTTC. The translation is CASSQDDGGGYGYTF.